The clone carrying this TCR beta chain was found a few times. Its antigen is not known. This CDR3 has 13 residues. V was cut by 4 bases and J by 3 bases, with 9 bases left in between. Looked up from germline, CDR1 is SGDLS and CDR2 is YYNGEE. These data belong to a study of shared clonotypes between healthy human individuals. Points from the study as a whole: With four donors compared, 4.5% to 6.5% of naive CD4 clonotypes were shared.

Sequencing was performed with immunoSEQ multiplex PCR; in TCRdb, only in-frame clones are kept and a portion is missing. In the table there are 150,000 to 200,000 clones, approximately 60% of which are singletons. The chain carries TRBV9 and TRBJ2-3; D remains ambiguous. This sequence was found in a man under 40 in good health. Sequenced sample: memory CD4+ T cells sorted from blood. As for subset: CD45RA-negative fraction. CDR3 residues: CASSRAQTDTQYF. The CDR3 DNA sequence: TGTGCCAGCAGCCGGGCCCAGACAGATACGCAGTATTTT.